Detailed here is one TCR beta chain. The antigen remains undetermined. Repertoires were generated with immunoSEQ multiplex PCR, while TCRdb's copy carries only in-frame clones and drops some. The table shows 80,000 or so clones, with approximately 90% occurring only once. The sample originates from a study of OX40 agonist ivuxolimab in advanced cancers. Findings of the study overall: Blood T cells, both CD4+ and CD8+, expanded clonally by week 6 at 0.1 to 3.0 mg/kg. On average, a greater number of expanded clones characterised CD8+ T cells relative to CD4+.

Germline V gene lookup returns CDR1 MDHEN and CDR2 SYDVKM. This CDR3 is built from 17 residues. V lost 1 base and J lost 4; bases outside the gene matches: 8. The sequencing used CD4+ or CD8+ T cells sorted from blood, collected in a trial of the OX40 agonist ivuxolimab. The genes are TRBV28 and TRBJ2-1, with 9 bases lining up with TRBD2. The TCR originated in an adult with an advanced solid tumor such as melanoma, head and neck, liver or kidney cancer. The DNA for the CDR3 is TGTGCCAGCAGTTTATCGGTCGGGACTAGCTCTTACAATGAGCAGTTCTTC. This encodes CASSLSVGTSSYNEQFF. The entire variable domain, with the rest obtained from reference TRBV28 and TRBJ2-1, is as follows: DVKVTQSSRYLVKRTGEKVFLECVQDMDHENMFWYRQDPGLGLRLIYFSYDVKMKEKGDIPEGYSVSREKKERFSLILESASTNQTSMYLCASSLSVGTSSYNEQFFGPGTRLTVL.